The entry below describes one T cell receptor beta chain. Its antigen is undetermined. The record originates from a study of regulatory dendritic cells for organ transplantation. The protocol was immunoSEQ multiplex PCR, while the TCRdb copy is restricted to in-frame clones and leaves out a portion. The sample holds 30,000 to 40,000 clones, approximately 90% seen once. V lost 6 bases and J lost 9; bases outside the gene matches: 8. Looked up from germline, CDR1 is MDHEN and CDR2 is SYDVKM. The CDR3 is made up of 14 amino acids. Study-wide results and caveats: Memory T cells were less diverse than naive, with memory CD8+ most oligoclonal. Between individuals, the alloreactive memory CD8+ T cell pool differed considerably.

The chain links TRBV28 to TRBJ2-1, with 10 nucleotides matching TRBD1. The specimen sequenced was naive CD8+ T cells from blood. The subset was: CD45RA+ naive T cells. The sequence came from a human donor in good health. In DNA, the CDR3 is TGTGCCAGCAGATCGACAGGGGGCGGAGGTGAGCAGTTCTTC. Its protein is CASRSTGGGGEQFF.